This TCR beta chain was identified in a study of beta chain features in type 1 diabetes. Findings and limits, study-wide: A moderate, significant TCRB CDR3 shortening appeared in type 1 diabetes across four CD4+ subsets.

This clone showed up just a few times. Its antigen is not known. The germline V gene has CDR1 SEHNR and CDR2 FQNEAQ (reference sequence). CDR3 length equals 16 residues. Trimming took off 4 bases at V and 1 base at J, with 17 bases between the two ends. The investigators reverse transcribed all of the isolated RNA, so they sequenced expressed TCRB transcripts. TCRdb keeps only in-frame clones here, not all; method: immunoSEQ multiplex PCR. Among hundreds of thousands of clones listed, about a tenth were seen once. The source material was naive CD4+ T cells from blood. The chain carries TRBV7-9 and TRBJ2-7; D may be TRBD1 (7 bases). The TCR sequence derives from a man in his thirties or forties with type 1 diabetes. In DNA, the CDR3 is TGTGCCAGCAGCTCCTTCGGAGGGGGCCTTTCCTACGAGCAGTACTTC. Amino acids: CASSSFGGGLSYEQYF.